This TCR beta chain originates from a study of blood T cell repertoires in COVID-19. Overall study context: COVID-19 samples collected from the United States, Italy and Spain covered acute and convalescent phases. Nucleic acid was either cDNA or gDNA, and it came from T cells, B-cell-depleted T cells, or PBMCs.

Clones were sequenced by immunoSEQ multiplex PCR, and TCRdb holds only the in-frame ones, with some missing. The table lists 90,000 or so clones, 70% to 90% of them singletons. This TCR was sampled from a man aged 60 to 69 with acute or convalescent COVID-19. Material: peripheral blood.

The CDR3 spells CASSPRTMGGNEQFF. DNA of the CDR3: TGTGCCAGCAGCCCTCGGACTATGGGGGGGAATGAGCAGTTCTTC. The chain combines TRBV9 with TRBJ2-1, with 7 bases fitting TRBD2. The J segment lost 7 bases and the V segment lost 4 bases, leaving 11 bases of the junction unmatched. CDR1 and CDR2 from the germline V gene are SGDLS and YYNGEE. The CDR3 runs to 15 residues.